This TCR beta chain was captured in a study of OX40 agonist ivuxolimab in advanced cancers. Study context: Ivuxolimab is a fully human IgG2 antibody that activates OX40 (CD134). Partial responses were achieved by three patients, of whom one had hepatocellular carcinoma and two had cutaneous melanoma. Findings of the study overall: Expanded clones tended on average to be more numerous among CD8+ T cells than CD4+.

The data were produced by immunoSEQ multiplex PCR, yet TCRdb's version contains in-frame clones alone and is incomplete. The data show around 72,000 clones, about 88% seen once. J lost 3 bases, V lost 5 bases, and 5 bases had no gene match. CDR1 and CDR2 from the germline V gene are LNHDA and SQIVND (reference sequence). The CDR3 consists of 14 residues. Concerning this clone itself: Its matching antigen is unknown.

The V call is TRBV19, the J call TRBJ2-3; 7 positions agree with TRBD2. The receptor's source is an adult with an advanced solid tumor such as melanoma, head and neck, liver or kidney cancer. This specimen consisted of CD4+ or CD8+ T cells sorted from blood, obtained in a trial of the OX40 agonist ivuxolimab. The CDR3 sequence is CASSDGGWTDTQYF. The CDR3 bases are TGTGCCAGTAGTGACGGGGGGTGGACAGATACGCAGTATTTT.